The rows below give T cell receptor beta chains drawn from one sample of a study of PD-1 blockade in classical Hodgkin lymphoma. TCRdb keeps only in-frame clones here, not all; method: immunoSEQ multiplex PCR. The sample has around 43,000 clones, roughly 93% seen once. Sequencing was carried out using peripheral blood mononuclear cells (PBMCs). These receptors all stem from a human donor with classical Hodgkin lymphoma. Both conserved end residues are part of each CDR3. The D gene is left open where the match is weak. Clone size is stated in some rows and not others, as once, few, many or a class when expanded.

CDR3aa: CASSFGWVSNYGYTF; CDR3nt: TGTGCCAGCAGCTTCGGGTGGGTCAGTAACTATGGCTACACCTTC; j_gene: TRBJ1-2; d_gene: .; abundance: .; v_gene: TRBV7-9
CDR3aa: CASSSLSWREDGDTQYF; CDR3nt: TGTGCCAGCAGCTCCCTCAGCTGGCGGGAGGACGGAGATACGCAGTATTTT; j_gene: TRBJ2-3; d_gene: TRBD2; abundance: .; v_gene: TRBV7-3
CDR3aa: CASSEAQEWNEQFF; CDR3nt: TGTGCCAGCAGTGAAGCGCAGGAATGGAATGAGCAGTTCTTC; j_gene: TRBJ2-1; d_gene: .; abundance: few; v_gene: TRBV6-1
CDR3aa: CASSLAETGFNEKLFF; CDR3nt: TGCGCCAGCAGCTTGGCCGAGACAGGTTTTAATGAAAAACTGTTTTTT; j_gene: TRBJ1-4; d_gene: .; abundance: few; v_gene: TRBV5-1
CDR3aa: CASSSPYGQGNQPQHF; CDR3nt: TGTGCCAGCAGTTCGCCGTACGGACAGGGCAATCAGCCCCAGCATTTT; j_gene: TRBJ1-5; d_gene: TRBD1; abundance: few; v_gene: TRBV28
CDR3aa: CAIALGVGQETQYF; CDR3nt: TGTGCCATCGCGTTGGGGGTGGGGCAAGAGACCCAGTACTTC; j_gene: TRBJ2-5; d_gene: .; abundance: .; v_gene: TRBV28
CDR3aa: CASLGMEGGMGGEQFF; CDR3nt: TGTGCCAGTCTGGGGATGGAGGGCGGCATGGGAGGTGAGCAGTTCTTC; j_gene: TRBJ2-1; d_gene: .; abundance: .; v_gene: TRBV19
CDR3aa: CASSLQETQYF; CDR3nt: TGCGCCAGCAGCCTTCAAGAGACCCAGTACTTC; j_gene: TRBJ2-5; d_gene: .; abundance: .; v_gene: TRBV4-1
CDR3aa: CASSGRDRGYNEQFF; CDR3nt: TGTGCCAGCAGTGGCCGGGACAGGGGTTACAATGAGCAGTTCTTC; j_gene: TRBJ2-1; d_gene: TRBD1; abundance: .; v_gene: TRBV6-1
CDR3aa: CASSLDPGSATNEKLFF; CDR3nt: TGCGCCAGCAGCTTAGATCCAGGGAGCGCAACTAATGAAAAACTGTTTTTT; j_gene: TRBJ1-4; d_gene: .; abundance: few; v_gene: TRBV5-1
CDR3aa: CASSPGLAGGLGNEQFF; CDR3nt: TGTGCCAGCAGCCCAGGACTAGCGGGAGGGTTGGGAAATGAGCAGTTCTTC; j_gene: TRBJ2-1; d_gene: TRBD2; abundance: .; v_gene: TRBV9
CDR3aa: CASSEGTGGADTQYF; CDR3nt: TGTGCCAGCAGTGAAGGGACAGGGGGCGCAGATACGCAGTATTTT; j_gene: TRBJ2-3; d_gene: TRBD1; abundance: .; v_gene: TRBV6-1
CDR3aa: CASSEPSAGGRDTQYF; CDR3nt: TGTGCCAGCAGCGAGCCCTCAGCGGGAGGGAGAGATACGCAGTATTTT; j_gene: TRBJ2-3; d_gene: TRBD2; abundance: .; v_gene: TRBV9
CDR3aa: CASSLAKGGQGNGYTF; CDR3nt: TGCGCCAGCAGCTTGGCCAAGGGAGGGCAGGGCAATGGCTACACCTTC; j_gene: TRBJ1-2; d_gene: .; abundance: .; v_gene: TRBV5-1
CDR3aa: CASSLISGEGSYNEQFF; CDR3nt: TGTGCCAGCAGCTTAATTTCCGGGGAAGGCTCCTACAATGAGCAGTTCTTC; j_gene: TRBJ2-1; d_gene: .; abundance: .; v_gene: TRBV7-3
CDR3aa: CASGLAGVNYEQYF; CDR3nt: TGTGCCAGCGGACTAGCGGGAGTAAATTACGAGCAGTACTTC; j_gene: TRBJ2-7; d_gene: TRBD2; abundance: .; v_gene: TRBV7-9
CDR3aa: CASSDNRGRRRSGELFF; CDR3nt: TGTGCCAGCAGTGATAATCGCGGGAGGCGTCGTAGCGGGGAGCTGTTTTTT; j_gene: TRBJ2-2; d_gene: TRBD2; abundance: .; v_gene: TRBV2
CDR3aa: CASSKQGGRETQYF; CDR3nt: TGTGCCAGCAGCAAGCAGGGGGGCCGGGAGACCCAGTACTTC; j_gene: TRBJ2-5; d_gene: .; abundance: .; v_gene: TRBV5-4
CDR3aa: CASSYEGAGRVTEAFF; CDR3nt: TGCGCCAGCAGCTACGAGGGGGCCGGGAGGGTTACTGAAGCTTTCTTT; j_gene: TRBJ1-1; d_gene: TRBD1; abundance: .; v_gene: TRBV4-1
CDR3aa: CASSRGGPGKDTQYF; CDR3nt: TGTGCCAGCAGCCGCGGGGGGCCCGGCAAGGATACGCAGTATTTT; j_gene: TRBJ2-3; d_gene: TRBD2; abundance: .; v_gene: TRBV5-4
CDR3aa: CASSETDVNTEAFF; CDR3nt: TGTGCCAGCTCAGAGACAGATGTGAACACTGAAGCTTTCTTT; j_gene: TRBJ1-1; d_gene: .; abundance: .; v_gene: TRBV18
CDR3aa: CASSYLEDGYEQYF; CDR3nt: TGTGCCAGCAGTTACTTAGAGGACGGCTACGAGCAGTACTTC; j_gene: TRBJ2-7; d_gene: .; abundance: .; v_gene: TRBV6-5
CDR3aa: CASSPRIGQANPEAFF; CDR3nt: TGTGCCAGCAGCCCCCGAATTGGGCAGGCGAATCCTGAAGCTTTCTTT; j_gene: TRBJ1-1; d_gene: .; abundance: once; v_gene: TRBV11-2
CDR3aa: CASSLRERSGRARVEEQFF; CDR3nt: TGTGCCAGCAGCTTACGTGAACGGAGCGGGAGGGCCCGGGTTGAAGAGCAGTTCTTC; j_gene: TRBJ2-1; d_gene: TRBD2; abundance: .; v_gene: TRBV7-6
CDR3aa: CASSRDRVYEQYF; CDR3nt: TGTGCCTCGAGCCGGGACAGGGTCTACGAGCAGTACTTC; j_gene: TRBJ2-7; d_gene: TRBD1; abundance: .; v_gene: TRBV6-5
CDR3aa: CAWSAGGTSTEAFF; CDR3nt: TGTGCCTGGAGCGCAGGGGGCACGAGCACTGAAGCTTTCTTT; j_gene: TRBJ1-1; d_gene: TRBD1; abundance: .; v_gene: TRBV30
CDR3aa: CASSVGPAGSNEQFF; CDR3nt: TGTGCCAGCAGCGTAGGCCCGGCGGGGTCCAATGAGCAGTTCTTC; j_gene: TRBJ2-1; d_gene: .; abundance: .; v_gene: TRBV9
CDR3aa: CAISDSETQDGELFF; CDR3nt: TGTGCCATCAGTGATTCCGAGACTCAGGACGGGGAGCTGTTTTTT; j_gene: TRBJ2-2; d_gene: .; abundance: .; v_gene: TRBV10-3
CDR3aa: CASSLESPRNTEAFF; CDR3nt: TGCGCCAGCAGCTTGGAGTCCCCGAGGAACACTGAAGCTTTCTTT; j_gene: TRBJ1-1; d_gene: .; abundance: .; v_gene: TRBV5-1
CDR3aa: CASSVTPSGTQYF; CDR3nt: TGTGCCAGCAGCGTAACCCCATCAGGCACGCAGTATTTT; j_gene: TRBJ2-3; d_gene: .; abundance: .; v_gene: TRBV9